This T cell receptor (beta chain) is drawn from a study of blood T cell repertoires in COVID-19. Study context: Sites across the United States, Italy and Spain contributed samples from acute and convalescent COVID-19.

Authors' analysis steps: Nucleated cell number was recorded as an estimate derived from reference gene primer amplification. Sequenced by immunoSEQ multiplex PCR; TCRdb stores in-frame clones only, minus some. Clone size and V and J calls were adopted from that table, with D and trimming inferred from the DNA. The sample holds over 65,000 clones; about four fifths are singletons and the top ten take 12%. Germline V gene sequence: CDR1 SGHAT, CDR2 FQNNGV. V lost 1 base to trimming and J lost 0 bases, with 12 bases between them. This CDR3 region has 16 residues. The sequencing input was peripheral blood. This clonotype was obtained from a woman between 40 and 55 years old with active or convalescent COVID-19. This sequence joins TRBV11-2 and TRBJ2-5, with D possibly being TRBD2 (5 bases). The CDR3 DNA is TGTGCCAGCAGCTTAGTCTTTCCGGGGTACCAAGAGACCCAGTACTTC. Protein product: CASSLVFPGYQETQYF.